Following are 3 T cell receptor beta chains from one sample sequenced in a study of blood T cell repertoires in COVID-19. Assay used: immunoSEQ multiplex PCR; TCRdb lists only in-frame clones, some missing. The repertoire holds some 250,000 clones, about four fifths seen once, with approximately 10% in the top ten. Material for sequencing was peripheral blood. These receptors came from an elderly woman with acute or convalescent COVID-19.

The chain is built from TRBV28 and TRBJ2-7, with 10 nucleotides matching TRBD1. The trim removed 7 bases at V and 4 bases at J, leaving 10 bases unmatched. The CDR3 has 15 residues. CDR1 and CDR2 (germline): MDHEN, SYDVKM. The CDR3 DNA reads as TGTGCCAGCACCCAGTCAGGGACAGGGGAATACGAGCAGTACTTC. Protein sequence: CASTQSGTGEYEQYF.

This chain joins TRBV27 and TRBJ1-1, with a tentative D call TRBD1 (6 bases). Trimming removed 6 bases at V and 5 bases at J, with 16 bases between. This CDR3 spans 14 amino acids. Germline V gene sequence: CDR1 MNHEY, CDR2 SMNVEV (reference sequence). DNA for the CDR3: TGTGCCAGCAGGGGAGGGGGATGGGAGACTGAAGCTTTCTTT. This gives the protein CASRGGGWETEAFF.

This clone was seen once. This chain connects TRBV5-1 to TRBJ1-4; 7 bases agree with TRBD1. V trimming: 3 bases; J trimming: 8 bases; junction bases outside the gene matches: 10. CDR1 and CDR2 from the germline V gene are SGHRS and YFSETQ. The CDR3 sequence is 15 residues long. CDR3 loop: CASSSTGPGGEKLFF. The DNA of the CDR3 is TGCGCCAGCAGCTCGACAGGGCCCGGCGGCGAAAAACTGTTTTTT.